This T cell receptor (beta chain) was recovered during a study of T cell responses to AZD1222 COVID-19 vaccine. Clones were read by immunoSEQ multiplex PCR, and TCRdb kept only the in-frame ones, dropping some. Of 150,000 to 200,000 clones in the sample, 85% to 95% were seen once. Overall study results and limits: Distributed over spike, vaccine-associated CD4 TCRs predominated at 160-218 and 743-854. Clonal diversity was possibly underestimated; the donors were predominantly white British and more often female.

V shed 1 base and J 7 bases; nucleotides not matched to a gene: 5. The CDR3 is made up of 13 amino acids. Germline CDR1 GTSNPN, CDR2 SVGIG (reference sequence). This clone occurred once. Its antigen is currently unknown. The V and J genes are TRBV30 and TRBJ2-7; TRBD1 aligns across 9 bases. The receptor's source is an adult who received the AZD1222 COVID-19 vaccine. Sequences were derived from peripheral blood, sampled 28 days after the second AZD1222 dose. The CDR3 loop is CAWSGGTGREQYF. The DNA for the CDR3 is TGTGCCTGGAGTGGCGGGACAGGGCGGGAGCAGTACTTC.